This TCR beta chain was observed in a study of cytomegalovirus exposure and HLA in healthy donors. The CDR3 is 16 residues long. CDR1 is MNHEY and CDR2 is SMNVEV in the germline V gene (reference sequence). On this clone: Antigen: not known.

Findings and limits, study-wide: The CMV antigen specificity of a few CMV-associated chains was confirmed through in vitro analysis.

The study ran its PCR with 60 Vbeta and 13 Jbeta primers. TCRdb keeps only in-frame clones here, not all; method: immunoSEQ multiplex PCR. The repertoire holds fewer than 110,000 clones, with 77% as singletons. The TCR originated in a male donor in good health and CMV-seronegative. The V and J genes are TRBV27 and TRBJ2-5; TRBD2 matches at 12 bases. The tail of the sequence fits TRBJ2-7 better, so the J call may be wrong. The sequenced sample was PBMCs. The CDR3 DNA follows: TGTGCCAGCAGTCCAGGACTAGCGGGAAACTCCTACGAGCAGTACTTC. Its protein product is CASSPGLAGNSYEQYF.